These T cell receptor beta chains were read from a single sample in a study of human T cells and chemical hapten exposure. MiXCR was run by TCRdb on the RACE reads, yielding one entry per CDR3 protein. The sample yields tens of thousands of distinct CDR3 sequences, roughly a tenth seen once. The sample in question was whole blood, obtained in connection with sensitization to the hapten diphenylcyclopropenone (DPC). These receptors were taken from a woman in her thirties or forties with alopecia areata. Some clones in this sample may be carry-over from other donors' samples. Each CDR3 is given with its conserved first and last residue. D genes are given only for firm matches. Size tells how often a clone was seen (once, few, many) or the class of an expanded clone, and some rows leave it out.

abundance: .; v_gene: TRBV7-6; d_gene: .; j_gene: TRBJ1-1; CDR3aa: CASSLGGEAFF; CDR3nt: TGTGCCAGCAGCTTAGGAGGGGAAGCTTTCTTT
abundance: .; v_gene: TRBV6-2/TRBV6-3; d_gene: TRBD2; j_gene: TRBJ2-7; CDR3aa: CASSSSLSLAGSSSSYEQYF; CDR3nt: TGTGCCAGCAGTTCAAGTCTGTCGCTAGCGGGTTCCTCTAGCTCCTACGAGCAGTACTTC
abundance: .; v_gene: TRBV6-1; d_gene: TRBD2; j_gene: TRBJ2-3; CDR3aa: CASKRSGVLPGSTDTQYF; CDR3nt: TGTGCCAGCAAAAGGAGCGGGGTCCTCCCGGGGAGCACAGATACGCAGTATTTT
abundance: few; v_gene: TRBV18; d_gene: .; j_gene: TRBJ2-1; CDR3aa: CASSPQGYNEQFF; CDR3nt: TGTGCCAGCTCACCACAGGGCTACAATGAGCAGTTCTTC
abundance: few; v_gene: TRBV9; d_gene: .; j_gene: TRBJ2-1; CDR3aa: CASSLKGYEQFF; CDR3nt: TGTGCCAGCAGCCTCAAGGGTTATGAGCAGTTCTTC
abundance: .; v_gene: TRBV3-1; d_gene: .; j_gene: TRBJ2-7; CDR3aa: CASSQDPGSFSYEQYF; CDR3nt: TGTGCCAGCAGCCAAGATCCGGGCAGTTTCTCCTACGAGCAGTACTTC
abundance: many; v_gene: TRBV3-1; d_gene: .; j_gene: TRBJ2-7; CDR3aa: CASSLGHLRNEQYF; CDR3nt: TGTGCCAGCAGCCTGGGGCATCTAAGGAACGAGCAGTACTTC
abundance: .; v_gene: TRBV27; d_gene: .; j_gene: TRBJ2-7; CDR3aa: CASSLRWSYEQYF; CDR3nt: TGTGCCAGCAGTTTACGATGGAGCTACGAGCAGTACTTC
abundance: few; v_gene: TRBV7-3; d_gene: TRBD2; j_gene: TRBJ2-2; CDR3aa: CASSPRLGGLAATGELFF; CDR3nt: TGTGCCAGCAGCCCTCGCTTGGGGGGACTAGCTGCTACCGGGGAGCTGTTTTTT
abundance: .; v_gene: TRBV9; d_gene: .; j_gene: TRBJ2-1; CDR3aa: CAGSVGEATGNEQFF; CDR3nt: TGTGCCGGCAGCGTTGGGGAGGCCACAGGGAATGAGCAGTTCTTC
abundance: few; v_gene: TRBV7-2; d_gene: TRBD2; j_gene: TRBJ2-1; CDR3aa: CASSPASGRGAWNEQFF; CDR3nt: TGTGCCAGCAGCCCAGCCAGCGGGAGAGGGGCGTGGAATGAGCAGTTCTTC
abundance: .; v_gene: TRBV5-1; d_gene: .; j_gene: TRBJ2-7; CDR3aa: CASSLGSSTEYEQYF; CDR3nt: TGCGCCAGCAGCTTGGGTTCGTCCACTGAATACGAGCAGTACTTC
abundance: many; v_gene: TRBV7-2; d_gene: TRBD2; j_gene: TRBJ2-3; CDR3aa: CASSPEGLAGTSTDTQYF; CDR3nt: TGTGCCAGCAGCCCTGAAGGACTAGCGGGGACTAGCACAGATACGCAGTATTTT
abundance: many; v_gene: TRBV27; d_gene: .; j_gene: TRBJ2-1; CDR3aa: CASSPGLEQFF; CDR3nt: TGTGCCAGCAGTCCCGGACTTGAGCAGTTCTTC
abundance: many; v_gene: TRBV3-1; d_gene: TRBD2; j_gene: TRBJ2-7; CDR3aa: CASSRVAGVSSYEQYF; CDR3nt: TGTGCCAGCAGCCGAGTAGCGGGGGTGAGCTCCTACGAGCAGTACTTC
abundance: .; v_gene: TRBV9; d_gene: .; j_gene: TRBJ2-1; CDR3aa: CASSSRNLRDEQFF; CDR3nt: TGTGCCAGCAGCTCCCGCAATCTGAGGGATGAGCAGTTCTTC
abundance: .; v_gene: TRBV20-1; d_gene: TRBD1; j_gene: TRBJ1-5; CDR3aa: CSASRDRVTQPQHF; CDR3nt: TGCAGTGCCAGCCGGGACAGGGTCACTCAGCCCCAGCATTTT
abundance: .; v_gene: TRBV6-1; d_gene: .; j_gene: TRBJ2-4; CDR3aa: CASSVGRILAKNIQYF; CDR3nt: TGTGCCAGCAGTGTTGGCAGGATACTAGCCAAAAACATTCAGTACTTC
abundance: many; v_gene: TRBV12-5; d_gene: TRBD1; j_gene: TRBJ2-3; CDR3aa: CASGSGQGSTDTQYF; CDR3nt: TGTGCTAGTGGCTCGGGACAGGGGAGCACAGATACGCAGTATTTT
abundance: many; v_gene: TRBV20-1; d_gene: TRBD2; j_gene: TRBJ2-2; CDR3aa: CSARAGLATNTGELFF; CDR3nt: TGCAGTGCTAGGGCCGGACTAGCAACGAACACCGGGGAGCTGTTTTTT
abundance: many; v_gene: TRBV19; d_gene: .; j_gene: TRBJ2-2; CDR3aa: CASELRGNTGELFF; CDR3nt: TGTGCCAGTGAACTGAGGGGGAACACCGGGGAGCTGTTTTTT
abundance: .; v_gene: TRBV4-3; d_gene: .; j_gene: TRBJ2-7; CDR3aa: CASSQVRGLFIYEQYF; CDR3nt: TGCGCCAGCAGCCAAGTACGGGGTCTGTTCATTTACGAGCAGTACTTC
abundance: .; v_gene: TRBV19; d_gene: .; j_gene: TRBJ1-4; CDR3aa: CASSISPGLNEKLFF; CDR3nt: TGTGCCAGTAGTATTTCGCCAGGTTTGAATGAAAAACTGTTTTTT
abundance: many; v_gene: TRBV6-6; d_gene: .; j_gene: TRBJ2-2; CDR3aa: CASIDSSNTGELFF; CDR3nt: TGTGCCAGCATTGACAGCTCAAACACCGGGGAGCTGTTTTTT
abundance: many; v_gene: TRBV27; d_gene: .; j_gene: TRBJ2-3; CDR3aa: CASSLTATDTQYF; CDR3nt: TGTGCCAGCAGTTTAACTGCCACAGATACGCAGTATTTT
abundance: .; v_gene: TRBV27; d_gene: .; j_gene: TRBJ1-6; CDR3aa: CASSLKVTDLRSPLHF; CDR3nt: TGTGCCAGCAGTTTAAAAGTAACCGACTTGCGGTCACCCCTCCACTTT
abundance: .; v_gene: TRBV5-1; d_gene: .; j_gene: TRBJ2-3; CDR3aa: CASSLVEQTYTDTQYF; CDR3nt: TGCGCCAGCAGCTTGGTAGAGCAGACCTACACAGATACGCAGTATTTT
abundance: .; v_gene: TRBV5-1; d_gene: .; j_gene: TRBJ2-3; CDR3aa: CASSSQYADTQYF; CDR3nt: TGCGCCAGCAGCTCCCAGTACGCAGATACGCAGTATTTT
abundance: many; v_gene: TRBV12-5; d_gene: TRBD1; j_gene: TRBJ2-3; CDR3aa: CASSDRGVTDTQYF; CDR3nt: TGTGCTAGCTCCGACAGGGGAGTCACAGATACGCAGTATTTT
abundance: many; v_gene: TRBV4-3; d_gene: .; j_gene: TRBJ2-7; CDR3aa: CASSQDRFREQYF; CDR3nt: TGCGCCAGCAGCCAAGATCGGTTCAGAGAGCAGTACTTC
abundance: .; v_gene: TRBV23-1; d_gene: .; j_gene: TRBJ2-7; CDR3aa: CAGWDKGDVATLYEQYF; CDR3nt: TGCGCCGGGTGGGACAAGGGTGACGTTGCTACTTTGTACGAGCAGTACTTC
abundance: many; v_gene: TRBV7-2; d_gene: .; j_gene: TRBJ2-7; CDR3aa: CASSLFSYEQYF; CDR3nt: TGTGCCAGCAGCCTCTTCTCCTACGAGCAGTACTTC
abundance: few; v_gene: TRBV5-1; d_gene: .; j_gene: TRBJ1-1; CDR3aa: CATSRGGYTEAFF; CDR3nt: TGCGCCACTAGCCGAGGGGGGTACACTGAAGCTTTCTTT
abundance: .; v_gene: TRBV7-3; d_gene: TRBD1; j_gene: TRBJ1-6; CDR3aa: CASSPTGGSSPLHF; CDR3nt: TGTGCCAGCAGCCCTACAGGGGGAAGTTCACCCCTCCACTTT
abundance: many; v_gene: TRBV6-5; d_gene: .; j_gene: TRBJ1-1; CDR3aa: CASSRRDPGRTEAFF; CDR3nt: TGTGCCAGCAGCCGCCGGGACCCAGGAAGGACTGAAGCTTTCTTT
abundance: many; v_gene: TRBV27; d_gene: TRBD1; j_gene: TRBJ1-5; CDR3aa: CASSTSGTGVPNQPQHF; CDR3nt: TGTGCCAGCAGTACTTCCGGGACAGGGGTCCCCAATCAGCCCCAGCATTTT
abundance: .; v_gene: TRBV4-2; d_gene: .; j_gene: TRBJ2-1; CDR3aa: CASSQVLAYNEQFF; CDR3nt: TGTGCCAGCAGCCAAGTACTAGCATACAATGAGCAGTTCTTC
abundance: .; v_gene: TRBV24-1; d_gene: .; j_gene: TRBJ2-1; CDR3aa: CATSDLGLGKPNEQFF; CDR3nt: TGTGCCACCAGTGATTTAGGGCTAGGGAAGCCCAATGAGCAGTTCTTC
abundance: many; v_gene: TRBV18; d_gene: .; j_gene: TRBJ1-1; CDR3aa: CASEDGYMNTEAFF; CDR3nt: TGTGCCAGCGAGGACGGATACATGAACACTGAAGCTTTCTTT
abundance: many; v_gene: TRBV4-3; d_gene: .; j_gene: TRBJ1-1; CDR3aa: CASSQESGPLYTEAFF; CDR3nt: TGCGCCAGCAGCCAAGAAAGCGGCCCCCTTTACACTGAAGCTTTCTTT
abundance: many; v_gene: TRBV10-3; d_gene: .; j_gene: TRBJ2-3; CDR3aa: CAISPGSTDTQYF; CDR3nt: TGTGCCATCAGTCCGGGGTCCACAGATACGCAGTATTTT
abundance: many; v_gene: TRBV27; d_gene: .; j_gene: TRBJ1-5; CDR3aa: CASSLYGGSLQPQHF; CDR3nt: TGTGCCAGCAGTTTATACGGAGGGAGCCTTCAGCCCCAGCATTTT
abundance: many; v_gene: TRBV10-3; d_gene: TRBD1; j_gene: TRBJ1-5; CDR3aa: CAISGSDGQGPQHF; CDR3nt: TGTGCCATCAGTGGGTCGGACGGACAGGGGCCCCAGCATTTT
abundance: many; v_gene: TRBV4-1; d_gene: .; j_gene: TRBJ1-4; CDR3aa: CASSLTPTNEKLFF; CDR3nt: TGCGCCAGCAGCCTTACACCTACTAATGAAAAACTGTTTTTT
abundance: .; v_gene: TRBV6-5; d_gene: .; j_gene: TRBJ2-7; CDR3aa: CASSAKGANVYEQYF; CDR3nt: TGTGCCAGCAGTGCCAAAGGGGCCAACGTTTACGAGCAGTACTTC
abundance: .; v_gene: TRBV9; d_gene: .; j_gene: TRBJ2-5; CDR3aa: CASSAGPQQETQYF; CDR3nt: TGTGCCAGCAGCGCAGGGCCGCAGCAAGAGACCCAGTACTTC
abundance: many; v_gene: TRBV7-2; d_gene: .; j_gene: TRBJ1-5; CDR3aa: CASSARGDQPQHF; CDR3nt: TGTGCCAGCAGCGCCAGAGGGGATCAGCCCCAGCATTTT
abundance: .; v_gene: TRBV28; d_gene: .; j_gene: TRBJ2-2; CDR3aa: CASSLKLETGELFF; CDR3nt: TGTGCCAGCAGTTTAAAATTGGAAACCGGGGAGCTGTTTTTT
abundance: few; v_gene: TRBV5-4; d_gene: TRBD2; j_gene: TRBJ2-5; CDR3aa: CASSLSSGGIQGVQYF; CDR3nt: TGTGCCAGCAGCTTGTCTAGCGGGGGGATCCAAGGAGTCCAGTACTTC
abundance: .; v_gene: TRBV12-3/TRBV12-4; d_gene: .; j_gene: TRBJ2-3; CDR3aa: CASSLMQGTDTQYF; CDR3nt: TGTGCCAGCAGTTTGATGCAGGGCACAGATACGCAGTATTTT
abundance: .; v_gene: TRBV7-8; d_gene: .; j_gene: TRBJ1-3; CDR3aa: CASSPRTVSGNTIYF; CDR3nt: TGTGCCAGCAGCCCGAGGACAGTCTCTGGAAACACCATATATTTT
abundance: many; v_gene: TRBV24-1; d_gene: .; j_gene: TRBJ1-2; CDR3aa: CATTYGYTF; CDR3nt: TGTGCCACCACCTATGGCTACACCTTC
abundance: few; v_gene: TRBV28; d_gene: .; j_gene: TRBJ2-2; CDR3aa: CASSSHRVAGELFF; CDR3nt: TGTGCCAGCAGTTCCCACAGGGTCGCCGGGGAGCTGTTTTTT
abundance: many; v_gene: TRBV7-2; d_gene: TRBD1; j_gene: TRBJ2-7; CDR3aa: CASSLGGGQGNEQYF; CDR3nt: TGTGCCAGCAGCTTAGGGGGGGGACAGGGCAACGAGCAGTACTTC
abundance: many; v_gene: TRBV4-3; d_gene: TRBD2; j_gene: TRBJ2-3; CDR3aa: CASSQDRAGDYTDTQYF; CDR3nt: TGCGCCAGCAGCCAAGATAGGGCGGGGGACTACACAGATACGCAGTATTTT